This TCR beta chain was captured in a study of cytomegalovirus exposure and HLA in healthy donors. The V end lost 2 bases, the J end lost 7 bases, and 17 bases lay between the germline ends. Germline CDR1 SGHTA, CDR2 FQGNSA. The CDR3 totals 15 residues. It was with 60 Vbeta and 13 Jbeta primers that the PCR ran. The repertoire was sequenced with immunoSEQ multiplex PCR; TCRdb's copy has only in-frame clones and lacks some. This table has fewer than 85,000 clones, roughly 84% appearing once. This receptor was taken from an older man in good health and CMV-seropositive. Input material: PBMCs. The chain uses TRBV7-2 and TRBJ1-2; D might be TRBD1 (5 bases). The CDR3 sequence: CASSLSDQGLGGYTF. The CDR3, as DNA: TGTGCCAGCAGCTTATCGGACCAGGGCCTTGGTGGCTACACCTTC.